The 20 T cell receptor beta chains below were found in one sample sequenced in a study of T cell responses to AZD1222 COVID-19 vaccine. Some clones are missing from TCRdb's copy, which holds only in-frame ones; the method was immunoSEQ multiplex PCR. The data show approximately 200,000 clones, about 91% seen once. Material: peripheral blood, obtained on day 0 of AZD1222 vaccination. These receptors all stem from an adult in good health.

The V gene is TRBV7-6, the J gene TRBJ2-3, with D possibly being TRBD1 or TRBD2 (5 bases each). CDR1 and CDR2 from the germline V gene are SGHVS and FNYEAQ. V dropped 1 base and J dropped 3 bases, with 14 bases sitting between them. The CDR3 totals 16 residues. The CDR3 region is CASSLDGQGRTDTQYF. CDR3 bases: TGTGCCAGCAGCTTAGACGGGCAGGGACGGACAGATACGCAGTATTTT.

The rearrangement links TRBV19 to TRBJ2-6, with D uncertain. Trimming took 1 base from V and 2 from J, leaving 6 bases between them. Germline V lookup: CDR1 LNHDA, CDR2 SQIVND (reference sequence). This CDR3 spans 15 amino acids. The CDR3 here is CASSIVRTGANVLTF. CDR3 DNA: TGTGCCAGTAGTATAGTCAGGACTGGGGCCAACGTCCTGACTTTC.

This chain connects TRBV6-1 to TRBJ2-5; tentative D call: TRBD2 (5 bases). Germline CDR1 is MNHNS and CDR2 is SASEGT. The CDR3 is 12 residues long. With 7 bases removed from V and 5 bases from J, the gap between germline ends came to 11 bases. CDR3 nucleotide sequence: TGTGCCAGCACCGCGAGGGCGGAGACCCAGTACTTC. Residues: CASTARAETQYF.

CDR3 sequence (DNA): TGTGCCAGCTCACCGAGACAGGGGGATGAAAAACTGTTTTTT. Its translation: CASSPRQGDEKLFF. This rearrangement joins TRBV18 to TRBJ1-4; 9 bases agree with TRBD1. The CDR3 loop spans 14 amino acids. Unmatched junction bases numbered 2, after V lost 3 bases and J lost 6 bases. CDR1 and CDR2 (germline): KGHSH, LQKENI. Variable domain in full (rest from reference TRBV18 and TRBJ1-4): NAGVMQNPRHLVRRRGQEARLRCSPMKGHSHVYWYRQLPEEGLKFMVYLQKENIIDESGMPKERFSAEFPKEGPSILRIQQVVRGDSAAYFCASSPRQGDEKLFFGSGTQLSVL.

The chain employs TRBV5-5 and TRBJ1-4; D may be TRBD1 (6 bases). Germline V CDR1 and CDR2: SGHKS, YYEKEE (reference sequence). There are 18 residues in the CDR3. Trimming pared 1 base from V and 3 bases from J, leaving 19 bases between. This CDR3 is CASSLIFSGGMANEKLFF. As DNA, the CDR3 is TGTGCCAGCAGCTTGATTTTCTCCGGGGGCATGGCTAATGAAAAACTGTTTTTT. Based on the CDR3 plus reference TRBV5-5 and TRBJ1-4, the full variable domain is DAGVTQSPTHLIKTRGQQVTLRCSPISGHKSVSWYQQVLGQGPQFIFQYYEKEERGRGNFPDRFSARQFPNYSSELNVNALLLGDSALYLCASSLIFSGGMANEKLFFGSGTQLSVL.

The V gene is TRBV18, the J gene TRBJ1-5; D is perhaps TRBD1 (6 bases). Germline V gene lookup returns CDR1 KGHSH and CDR2 LQKENI. This CDR3 has 14 amino acids. V lost 6 bases, J lost 0 bases, and 9 bases lay in between. The CDR3 region has the DNA TGTGCCAGCTCGACAGGAGGTAGCAATCAGCCCCAGCATTTT. This gives the protein CASSTGGSNQPQHF.

The chain couples TRBV4-2 to TRBJ1-2; weak D call: TRBD1 (6 bases). The CDR3 is 18 residues long. The V end was cut by 0 bases, the J end by 4 bases, with 21 bases between. Germline V CDR1 and CDR2: LGHNA, YNFKEQ. The CDR3 spells CASSQDLVFVGTSYGYTF. DNA of the CDR3: TGTGCCAGCAGCCAAGATCTGGTCTTCGTGGGGACAAGCTATGGCTACACCTTC.

This chain joins TRBV6-1 and TRBJ1-4; unclear D gene. V was pared by 2 bases and J by 5 bases, with 12 bases between. CDR1 MNHNS and CDR2 SASEGT come from the germline V gene. This CDR3 spans 15 amino acids. In DNA form, the CDR3 reads TGTGCCAGCAGTGAATGGGAGTCGGGGAATGAAAAACTGTTTTTT. Protein: CASSEWESGNEKLFF.

J is TRBJ1-5 and V is TRBV7-9; D may be TRBD1 (6 bases). V lost 6 bases, J lost 7 bases, and 22 bases lay in between. Germline V lookup: CDR1 SEHNR, CDR2 FQNEAQ (reference sequence). The length of the CDR3 is 16 residues. The DNA of the CDR3 is TGTGCCAGCAGTAACAGGGCCGGAGGGGTCGAACAGCCCCAGCATTTT. Amino acid sequence: CASSNRAGGVEQPQHF.

The chain recombines TRBV19 with TRBJ1-5; unclear D gene. This CDR3 has 14 amino acids. The V gene's germline CDR1 is LNHDA and CDR2 SQIVND (reference sequence). Trimming took off 3 bases at V and 9 bases at J, with 15 bases between the two ends. CDR3 in amino acids: CASSIFPGFWPQHF. CDR3 in DNA: TGTGCCAGTAGTATCTTTCCGGGGTTTTGGCCCCAGCATTTT.

V is TRBV5-4 and J is TRBJ2-3, with TRBD2 as a possible D gene (6 bases). V gave up 0 bases and J gave up 0 bases, with 17 bases separating them. Looked up from germline, CDR1 is SGHNT and CDR2 is YYREEE (reference sequence). CDR3 size: 18 residues. This chain's CDR3 is CASSLEAGRTPSTDTQYF. The CDR3 DNA reads as TGTGCCAGCAGCTTGGAGGCAGGGAGGACCCCTAGCACAGATACGCAGTATTTT.

The rearrangement links TRBV12-3 or TRBV12-4 to TRBJ1-5; D perhaps matches TRBD1 (6 bases). With 5 bases removed from V and 3 bases from J, the gap between germline ends came to 8 bases. The CDR3 consists of 13 residues. The CDR3 DNA follows: TGTGCCAGCAGTAACAGGGACAATCAGCCCCAGCATTTT. Translation gives CASSNRDNQPQHF.

V and J are TRBV7-8 and TRBJ1-6; D call uncertain. V lost 4 bases to trimming and J lost 7 bases, with 11 bases between them. CDR1 and CDR2 (germline): SGHVS, FQNEAQ. This CDR3 spans 14 amino acids. The CDR3 region has the DNA TGTGCCAGCAGCTCGGGGAGCCGAAATTCACCCCTCCACTTT. Its protein is CASSSGSRNSPLHF.

J is TRBJ2-7 and V is TRBV9; TRBD2 agrees at 8 bases. Germline CDR1 and CDR2: SGDLS and YYNGEE. The CDR3 totals 13 residues. The J segment lost 3 bases and the V segment lost 4 bases, leaving 3 bases of the junction unmatched. Here the CDR3 DNA reads TGTGCCAGCAGCCCTCGGGGGGGCTACGAGCAGTACTTC. This sequence encodes CASSPRGGYEQYF.

Of note for this clone: At the DNA level, this CDR3 is encoded by other sequences in the same sample as well. The genes are TRBV9 and TRBJ1-1; D is unclear. Trimming removed 0 bases from V and 0 bases from J, with 6 bases in between. Germline V gene data show CDR1 as SGDLS and CDR2 as YYNGEE. CDR3 length: 14 amino acids. In DNA form, the CDR3 reads TGTGCCAGCAGCGTAGGAGATATGAACACTGAAGCTTTCTTT. The encoded protein is CASSVGDMNTEAFF.

The genes are TRBV12-5 and TRBJ1-2; D is perhaps TRBD1 (5 bases). Germline V CDR1 and CDR2: LGHNT, FRNRAP. This CDR3 is built from 13 residues. V lost 0 bases to trimming and J lost 6 bases, with 8 bases between them. The CDR3, as DNA: TGTGCTAGTGGTTTGGTACCAGGGAATGGCTACACCTTC. Protein product: CASGLVPGNGYTF.

This clone was observed a single time. This sequence joins TRBV14 and TRBJ2-7, with 9 bases identical to TRBD1. The CDR3 is made up of 17 amino acids. The J segment lost 5 bases and the V segment lost 2 bases, leaving 13 bases of the junction unmatched. Looked up from germline, CDR1 is SGHDN and CDR2 is FVKESK. The CDR3 protein is CASSQLIGRDRDHEQYF. The CDR3, as DNA: TGTGCCAGCAGCCAACTAATTGGGCGGGACAGGGACCACGAGCAGTACTTC.

The DNA for the CDR3 is TGTGCCAGCAGCCCCCGGGACGGATATTCGGGTGGCTACACCTTC. Its protein product is CASSPRDGYSGGYTF. V and J are TRBV5-6 and TRBJ1-2; D is perhaps TRBD1 (5 bases). The CDR3 length is 15 residues. V was shortened by 4 bases and J by 7 bases, with 20 bases between the two germline ends. The V gene's germline CDR1 is SGHDT and CDR2 YYEEEE.

The rearrangement joins TRBV10-3 to TRBJ2-1; D may match TRBD1 or TRBD2 (6 bases each). V dropped 0 bases and J dropped 10 bases, with 16 bases sitting between them. This CDR3 region has 15 residues. Germline V gives CDR1 ENHRY, CDR2 SYGVKD. CDR3: CAISESLGGFREQFF. The CDR3 coding sequence is TGTGCCATCAGTGAGTCTCTGGGGGGCTTTCGGGAGCAGTTCTTC.

This chain links TRBV5-1 with TRBJ1-2, with 9 bases fitting TRBD1. This CDR3 is built from 14 residues. Germline loops: CDR1 SGHRS, CDR2 YFSETQ. With 2 bases clipped from V and 5 bases from J, the junction kept 4 bases outside the gene matches. CDR3 DNA sequence: TGCGCCAGCAGCTTCACAGGGGGCGGTTATGGCTACACCTTC. The encoded protein is CASSFTGGGYGYTF.